Each of the 31 T cell receptor beta chains below was sequenced from the same sample in a study of STAT3 mutations in large granular lymphocyte leukemia. Their antigens remain unidentified. Libraries were prepared by immunoSEQ multiplex PCR; TCRdb keeps only in-frame clonotypes and omits some of them. The data contain several thousand clones, around 52% of them singletons. Study conclusions and caveats: At least one immunodominant TCR beta clonotype appeared in every T-cell large granular lymphocyte leukemia patient.

Sequencing used peripheral blood mononuclear cells. These receptors came from a boy between 10 and 17 years old with T-cell large granular lymphocyte leukemia. Some clones in this sample may be carry-over from other donors' samples.

This chain uses TRBV19 with TRBJ1-2; D is perhaps TRBD1 (5 bases). CDR1 is LNHDA and CDR2 is SQIVND in the germline V gene (reference sequence). Trimming took off 5 bases at V and 6 bases at J, with 13 bases between the two ends. This CDR3 is built from 13 residues. The CDR3 region has the DNA TGTGCCAGTAGTTGGGCGGGGGACCATGGCTACACCTTC. Translation: CASSWAGDHGYTF.

This clone showed up just once. The chain combines TRBV5-6 with TRBJ2-7; 8 bases are a match to TRBD1. V gave up 4 bases and J gave up 6 bases; unmatched junction bases: 9. CDR3 length: 14 amino acids. Germline CDR1 reads SGHDT; CDR2 reads YYEEEE. Written as DNA, the CDR3 is TGTGCCAGCAGCCACCCGGACAGGGCCAGCGAGCAGTACTTC. This sequence encodes CASSHPDRASEQYF.

V gene TRBV15 combines with J gene TRBJ2-5; 7 positions match TRBD2. This CDR3 has 13 amino acids. Looked up from germline, CDR1 is LNHNV and CDR2 is YYDKDF (reference sequence). The J segment lost 5 bases and the V segment lost 5 bases, leaving 5 bases of the junction unmatched. For the CDR3, the DNA is TGTGCCACCAGCTGGGGGGGGGAGGAGACCCAGTACTTC. Translating it yields CATSWGGEETQYF.

V gene TRBV5-4 combines with J gene TRBJ2-7, with 7 bases identical to TRBD1. Per the germline V gene, CDR1 is SGHNT and CDR2 is YYREEE (reference sequence). Trimming cost V 4 bases and J 9 bases; bases outside gene matches: 7. The CDR3 totals 12 residues. The CDR3 loop is CASSNEGAGQYF. The CDR3 nucleotides are TGTGCCAGCAGCAATGAGGGGGCCGGGCAGTACTTC.

The J gene is TRBJ1-3, the V gene TRBV7-9; D ambiguous. The V end lost 6 bases, the J end lost 0 bases, and 15 bases lay between the germline ends. Germline V gene data show CDR1 as SEHNR and CDR2 as FQNEAQ (reference sequence). CDR3 length: 16 residues. CDR3 nucleotide sequence: TGTGCCAGCAGAACCCCAACCCCCGGCTCTGGAAACACCATATATTTT. Its translation is CASRTPTPGSGNTIYF.

The genes are TRBV7-9 and TRBJ2-5; unclear D gene. The V gene lost 9 bases and the J gene lost 2 bases, with 7 bases spanning the gap. Germline V gene sequence: CDR1 SEHNR, CDR2 FQNEAQ (reference sequence). This CDR3 region has 11 residues. This chain's CDR3 is CASGDQETQYF. The DNA of the CDR3 is TGTGCCAGTGGGGATCAAGAGACCCAGTACTTC.

This clone has a handful of counts. The J gene is TRBJ2-7, the V gene TRBV7-9; D assignment may be TRBD1 or TRBD2 (6 bases each). Deletions cut 5 bases from V and 3 bases from J, with 17 bases between. The CDR3 is 15 residues long. CDR1 is SEHNR and CDR2 is FQNEAQ in the germline V gene (reference sequence). This CDR3 reads CASSHGRGDIYEQYF. Here the CDR3 DNA reads TGTGCCAGCAGCCACGGAAGGGGGGATATCTACGAGCAGTACTTC.

V and J are TRBV5-6 and TRBJ2-2; no clear D. Deletions cut 2 bases from V and 3 bases from J, with 5 bases between. The CDR3 is 13 residues long. Germline V gene data show CDR1 as SGHDT and CDR2 as YYEEEE. The CDR3, as DNA: TGTGCCAGCAGCTTTGGGGACACCGGGGAGCTGTTTTTT. Amino acids: CASSFGDTGELFF.

The V call is TRBV9, the J call TRBJ2-7; D call uncertain. The V and J ends lost 0 bases and 6 bases respectively, with 10 bases between them. Per the germline V gene, CDR1 is SGDLS and CDR2 is YYNGEE. The CDR3 sequence is 13 residues long. CDR3 in DNA: TGTGCCAGCAGCGTAGGGCCAGTCGGCGAGCAGTACTTC. It codes for CASSVGPVGEQYF.

This sequence joins TRBV5-1 and TRBJ2-4, with TRBD2 matching 10 bases. The CDR3 has 16 residues. Germline trimming cut 4 bases from V and 5 bases from J; bases unmatched to any gene: 9. Germline V lookup: CDR1 SGHRS, CDR2 YFSETQ. DNA of the CDR3: TGCGCCAGCAGCACAACTAGCGGGGTGGGAGAAAACATTCAGTACTTC. As protein: CASSTTSGVGENIQYF.

The chain is built from TRBV5-1 and TRBJ1-6; D ambiguous. From germline, CDR1 is SGHRS and CDR2 YFSETQ. The V end lost 0 bases, the J end lost 8 bases, and 6 bases lay between the germline ends. The CDR3 has 13 amino acids. The CDR3 nucleotides are TGCGCCAGCAGCTTGGCGGCCCATTCACCCCTCCACTTT. This encodes CASSLAAHSPLHF.

The CDR3 region is CASSLAYRGNSPLHF. As DNA, the CDR3 is TGTGCCAGCAGCTTAGCGTACAGGGGAAATTCACCCCTCCACTTT. The chain joins TRBV7-2 to TRBJ1-6; 7 bases line up with TRBD1. The CDR3 totals 15 residues. CDR1 is SGHTA and CDR2 is FQGNSA in the germline V gene. Unmatched junction bases numbered 3, after V lost 0 bases and J lost 7 bases. The whole variable domain, filled in from reference TRBV7-2 and TRBJ1-6, reads GAGVSQSPSNKVTEKGKDVELRCDPISGHTALYWYRQSLGQGLEFLIYFQGNSAPDKSGLPSDRFSAERTGGSVSTLTIQRTQQEDSAVYLCASSLAYRGNSPLHFGNGTRLTVT.

The chain has TRBV30 and TRBJ2-7, with 15 bases that match TRBD2. Losses at the gene ends were 2 bases for V and 5 bases for J; bases not matched to a gene: 7. The CDR3 covers 16 residues. Germline CDR1 and CDR2: GTSNPN and SVGIG (reference sequence). The CDR3, as DNA: TGTGCCTGGAGTTTTCGGACTAGCGGGAGGGCCAACGAGCAGTACTTC. Protein: CAWSFRTSGRANEQYF.

This clone was picked up a small number of times. The V call is TRBV6-1, the J call TRBJ1-6; D gene uncertain. V was clipped by 0 bases and J by 7 bases, with 4 bases between them. The CDR3 is 13 residues long. The germline V gene has CDR1 MNHNS and CDR2 SASEGT. The DNA of the CDR3 is TGTGCCAGCAGTGAAGCGGAGAATTCACCCCTCCACTTT. It yields the protein CASSEAENSPLHF.

The chain couples TRBV4-1 to TRBJ2-7; possibly TRBD1 for D (6 bases). The CDR3 consists of 12 residues. V lost 3 bases to trimming and J lost 7 bases, with 10 bases between them. Germline V gene lookup returns CDR1 MGHRA and CDR2 YSYEKL. CDR3 sequence (DNA): TGCGCCAGCAGCCAGCCGAGGGGGGAGCAGTACTTC. Its translation: CASSQPRGEQYF.

The chain is built from TRBV14 and TRBJ2-1, with no clear D. V lost 1 base and J 11 bases, leaving 15 bases between the germline ends. The CDR3 is made up of 14 amino acids. CDR1 is SGHDN and CDR2 is FVKESK in the germline V gene. CDR3 coding DNA: TGTGCCAGCAGCCAAGTTGAATCCAAGTTTCAGCAGTTCTTC. Its translation: CASSQVESKFQQFF.

The chain uses TRBV4-1 and TRBJ2-7; 8 bases are shared with TRBD2. CDR3 size: 14 residues. V dropped 4 bases and J dropped 4; count of bases not matched to a gene: 6. Germline lookup yields CDR1 MGHRA and CDR2 YSYEKL. The CDR3, as DNA: TGCGCCAGCAGCCCGGGTAGCGGGGAATACGAGCAGTACTTC. Protein: CASSPGSGEYEQYF.

The gene calls are TRBV7-2 and TRBJ2-7, with TRBD2 matching 7 bases. Trimming at V came to 3 bases and at J to 2 bases, leaving 10 bases not matched to a gene. The germline gives CDR1 SGHTA, CDR2 FQGNSA. The CDR3 runs 16 residues. CDR3 coding DNA: TGTGCCAGCAGCTTGGGGCCTAGCGGCTCAACCTACGAGCAGTACTTC. This encodes CASSLGPSGSTYEQYF.

The genes are TRBV13 and TRBJ1-2, with D possibly matching TRBD1 (6 bases). Germline V lookup: CDR1 PRHDT, CDR2 FYEKMQ (reference sequence). The CDR3 runs 11 residues. V lost 7 bases, J lost 8 bases, and 11 bases lay in between. The CDR3 sequence is CASNRVGGYTF. DNA of the CDR3: TGTGCCAGCAACAGGGTCGGGGGCTACACCTTC.

This clone showed up just a few times. The rearrangement joins TRBV30 to TRBJ2-7; 7 nucleotides line up with TRBD2. Germline assignment: CDR1 GTSNPN and CDR2 SVGIG (reference sequence). CDR3 length: 14 amino acids. Losses at the gene ends were 4 bases for V and 5 bases for J; bases not matched to a gene: 11. The CDR3 is CAWTKTWEGHEQYF. The CDR3 nucleotides are TGTGCCTGGACTAAGACATGGGAGGGGCACGAGCAGTACTTC.

This clone was picked up one time. The chain uses TRBV18 and TRBJ2-7; D gene uncertain. CDR1 is KGHSH, CDR2 LQKENI, per germline. The ends were cut back, 0 bases at V and 3 bases at J, with 6 bases in the middle. There are 13 residues in the CDR3. CDR3 protein: CASSPPALYEQYF. The CDR3 DNA reads TGTGCCAGCTCACCACCGGCACTCTACGAGCAGTACTTC. Supplemented by reference TRBV18 and TRBJ2-7, the full variable domain reads NAGVMQNPRHLVRRRGQEARLRCSPMKGHSHVYWYRQLPEEGLKFMVYLQKENIIDESGMPKERFSAEFPKEGPSILRIQQVVRGDSAAYFCASSPPALYEQYFGPGTRLTVT.

There are a few counts of this clone. Here the CDR3 reads CASSQDLGTGTTYEQYF. The CDR3 DNA is TGCGCCAGCAGCCAAGATCTGGGGACAGGTACAACTTACGAGCAGTACTTC. The rearrangement uses TRBV4-1 and TRBJ2-7, with 8 bases identical to TRBD1. Germline CDR1 reads MGHRA; CDR2 reads YSYEKL. This CDR3 has 17 amino acids. V was clipped by 0 bases and J by 4 bases; unmatched bases: 11.

The sample holds a few counts of this clone. The V and J genes are TRBV19 and TRBJ1-5; 7 nucleotides agree with TRBD1. Germline V CDR1 and CDR2: LNHDA, SQIVND (reference sequence). CDR3 length equals 16 residues. J lost 4 bases, V lost 9 bases, and 15 bases had no gene match. CDR3 region: CARKQGPLMWNQPQHF. In DNA form, the CDR3 reads TGTGCCAGGAAACAGGGGCCCCTTATGTGGAATCAGCCCCAGCATTTT.

The chain combines TRBV9 with TRBJ2-7; no clear D gene. The V end lost 0 bases, the J end lost 2 bases, and 12 bases lay between the germline ends. The CDR3 runs to 15 residues. The germline gives CDR1 SGDLS, CDR2 YYNGEE. The CDR3 loop is CASSVDGGQTYEQYF. DNA for the CDR3: TGTGCCAGCAGCGTAGACGGCGGCCAAACCTACGAGCAGTACTTC.

Written as DNA, the CDR3 is TGCGCCAGCAGCCAACTCGGCCGGCCTAGCGGCTTTTTGGAGCAGTACTTC. The encoded protein is CASSQLGRPSGFLEQYF. This chain connects TRBV5-1 to TRBJ2-7, with 7 bases fitting TRBD2. CDR3 length: 17 residues. Looked up from germline, CDR1 is SGHRS and CDR2 is YFSETQ. Trimming took 4 bases from V and 7 from J; bases not matched to a gene: 20.

This clone was found a few times. The chain uses TRBV13 and TRBJ2-7, with a tentative D call TRBD1 (5 bases). This CDR3 comprises 13 residues. In germline, CDR1 is PRHDT, CDR2 FYEKMQ (reference sequence). V was cut by 9 bases and J by 5 bases, with 17 bases left in between. The CDR3 DNA is TGTGCCAGTAAAGGGCAGGGTGTTGACGAGCAGTACTTC. It specifies CASKGQGVDEQYF.

Only a few counts were recorded for this clone. This rearrangement joins TRBV20-1 to TRBJ1-5; no definite D call. Germline CDR1 DFQATT, CDR2 SNEGSKA (reference sequence). Trimming stripped 4 bases from V and 4 bases from J, with 5 bases between. The CDR3 has 11 amino acids. The CDR3 DNA reads as TGCAGTGCTATGAAGAATCAGCCCCAGCATTTT. Protein: CSAMKNQPQHF.

V gene TRBV5-6 combines with J gene TRBJ1-3; D unresolved. This CDR3 region has 15 residues. Germline V gives CDR1 SGHDT, CDR2 YYEEEE. Trimming removed 4 bases at V and 0 bases at J, with 11 bases between. CDR3 region: CASSHPSYSGNTIYF. The DNA for the CDR3 is TGTGCCAGCAGCCACCCTTCCTACTCTGGAAACACCATATATTTT.

This chain links TRBV18 with TRBJ2-1, with 8 bases that match TRBD2. There are 17 residues in the CDR3. Losses at the gene ends were 3 bases for V and 2 bases for J; bases not matched to a gene: 9. Germline CDR1 KGHSH, CDR2 LQKENI. The CDR3 nucleotides read TGTGCCAGCTCACCTATTTTGAGAGCGGGGGCCTACAATGAGCAGTTCTTC. It yields the protein CASSPILRAGAYNEQFF.

This chain links TRBV7-8 with TRBJ2-7; maybe TRBD2 (5 bases). CDR1 and CDR2 (germline): SGHVS, FQNEAQ. The CDR3 has 14 amino acids. V lost 3 bases and J 6 bases, leaving 15 bases between the germline ends. CDR3 nucleotides: TGTGCCAGCAGCTTTGGACTCCTCGGGTTCGAGCAGTACTTC. This encodes CASSFGLLGFEQYF.

This clone was seen more than once but under ten times. V is TRBV9 and J is TRBJ1-6, with D unresolved. The length of the CDR3 is 16 residues. Deletions cut 7 bases from V and 5 bases from J, with 19 bases between. Germline V gene lookup returns CDR1 SGDLS and CDR2 YYNGEE. The chain's CDR3 is CASHPQAVVDNSPLHF. The CDR3 region has the DNA TGTGCCAGCCACCCCCAGGCGGTTGTGGATAATTCACCCCTCCACTTT.